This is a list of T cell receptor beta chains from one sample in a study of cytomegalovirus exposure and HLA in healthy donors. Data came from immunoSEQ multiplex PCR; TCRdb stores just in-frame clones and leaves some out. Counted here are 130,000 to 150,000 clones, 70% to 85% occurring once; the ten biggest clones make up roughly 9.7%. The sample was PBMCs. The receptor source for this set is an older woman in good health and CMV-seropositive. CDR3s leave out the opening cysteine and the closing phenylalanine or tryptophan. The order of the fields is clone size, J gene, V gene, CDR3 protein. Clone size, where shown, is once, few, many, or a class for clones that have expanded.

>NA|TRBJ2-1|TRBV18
ASSAGVGLAGDLNEQF
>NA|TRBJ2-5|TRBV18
ASSPLSTSQETQY
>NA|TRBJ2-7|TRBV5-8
ASSGTGTGLGYEQY
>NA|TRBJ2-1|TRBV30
AWSAQFGNEQF
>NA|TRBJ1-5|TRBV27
ASSPSPLRQTLSNQPQH
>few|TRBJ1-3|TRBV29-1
SVEGQGVGNTIY
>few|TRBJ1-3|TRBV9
ASSRTAPSSGNTIY
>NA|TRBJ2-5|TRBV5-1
ASRYGLAGAQETQY
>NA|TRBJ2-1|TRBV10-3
ATGPGTSHYNEQF
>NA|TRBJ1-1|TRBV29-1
SVEMGRYTEAF
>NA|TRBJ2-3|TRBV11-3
ASSSLAGADTQY
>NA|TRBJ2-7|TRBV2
ASSGLGLGDYEQY
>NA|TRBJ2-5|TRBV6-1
ASSEAQGQETQY
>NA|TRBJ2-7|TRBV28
ASSFVGETYEQY
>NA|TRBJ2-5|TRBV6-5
ASKPRRGLGTQY
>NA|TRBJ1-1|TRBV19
ASSMPGRTEAF
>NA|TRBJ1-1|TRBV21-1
ASSRGRDSPGAF
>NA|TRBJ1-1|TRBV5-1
ASSLEDRDRGGTEAF
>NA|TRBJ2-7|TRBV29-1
SVVSGRAPYEQY
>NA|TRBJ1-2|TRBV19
ASSTTGTGGFYT
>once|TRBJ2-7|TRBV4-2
ASSVGAGDLYEQY
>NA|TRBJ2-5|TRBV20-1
SGQVRETQY
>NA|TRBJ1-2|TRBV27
ASSLFLGGNYGYT
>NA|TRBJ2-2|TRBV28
ASSPPGTRFGELF
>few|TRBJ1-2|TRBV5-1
ASRLTGTGVDYGYT
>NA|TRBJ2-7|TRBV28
ASSFGVYEQY
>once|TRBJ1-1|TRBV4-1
ASSQDSRGTEAF
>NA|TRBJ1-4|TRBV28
ASSLGGRNEKLF
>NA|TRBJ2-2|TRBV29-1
SVGTSGRELF
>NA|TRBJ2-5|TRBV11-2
ASSPRHYQETQY
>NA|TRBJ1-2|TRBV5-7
ASSLDGGPNYGYT
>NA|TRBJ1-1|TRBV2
ASSDRFMNTEAF
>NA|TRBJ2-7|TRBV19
ASSMGQGRGYEQY
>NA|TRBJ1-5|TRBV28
ASSFDRNSNQPQH
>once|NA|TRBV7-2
ASSRGGTSYEQY
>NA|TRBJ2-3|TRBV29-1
RHGTVSTDTQY
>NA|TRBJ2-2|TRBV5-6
ASSLPGLTGELF
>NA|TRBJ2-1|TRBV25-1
ASSDPRTSGSSYNEQF
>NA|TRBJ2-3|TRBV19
ATAGTNTDTQY
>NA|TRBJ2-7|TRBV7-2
ASSLGTSGKGEQY
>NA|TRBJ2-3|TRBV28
ASSVLADTQY
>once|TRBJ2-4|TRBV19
ASSTSGNVLTIAKNIQY
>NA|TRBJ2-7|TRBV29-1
SVLDSYEQY
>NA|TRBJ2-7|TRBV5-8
ASSHTGGSYEQY
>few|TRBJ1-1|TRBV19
ASRAGTDRTEAF